This TCR beta chain was captured in a study of cytomegalovirus exposure and HLA in healthy donors. Study overall: Earlier results showed roughly 120 million unique TCR beta sequences derived from roughly 190 million T cells. Study-wide results and limits: Some V segments (TRBV6-2 and TRBV6-3 among them) were excluded as indistinguishable.

The PCR was carried out with 60 Vbeta primers and 13 Jbeta primers. Measured with immunoSEQ multiplex PCR; TCRdb has only the in-frame clones, and not every one. The sample has 100,000 to 150,000 clones, approximately 73% seen once; the top ten hold less than 5%. The CDR3 contains 15 residues. CDR1 and CDR2 (germline): SGHTA, FQGNSA. Points on this clone: The antigen is undetermined.

The clonotype comes from a man aged 55 to 70 in good health and CMV-seropositive. Sequencing was performed on PBMCs. V and J are TRBV7-2 and TRBJ2-5, with TRBD2 identical over 11 bases. The DNA matches TRBJ2-7 better at its end, which makes the J call doubtful. CDR3 sequence (DNA): TGTGCCAGCAGCATTACCACTAGCGGGGGCTACGAGCAGTACTTC. It yields the protein CASSITTSGGYEQYF.